The 21 T cell receptor beta chains presented below share a single source sample, sequenced in a study of blood T cells in healthy people across ages. Next came a second PCR, run for about 6 to 11 cycles, which used a sample-barcoded 5' primer along with a J-beta primer mix. MiXCR was run by TCRdb on the 5' RACE reads, yielding one entry per CDR3 protein. The table lists 650,000 to 1,000,000 distinct CDR3 sequences, about 37% of them singletons, with under 15% in the top ten. Sequencing was carried out using blood. Receptors were obtained from a man younger than 35 in good health.

This rearrangement joins TRBV4-3 to TRBJ2-7, with D possibly being TRBD1 (5 bases). V dropped 0 bases and J dropped 5 bases, with 14 bases sitting between them. The CDR3 has 15 amino acids. Per the germline V gene, CDR1 is LGHNA and CDR2 is YSLEER. CDR3 sequence reads: CASSQDHDRRNEQYF. DNA for the CDR3: TGCGCCAGCAGCCAAGATCACGACAGAAGAAACGAGCAGTACTTC.

This clonotype was seen a few times. The chain joins TRBV7-9 to TRBJ2-7, with D perhaps TRBD2 (5 bases). This CDR3 has 14 amino acids. Trimming removed 4 bases from V and 0 bases from J, with 10 bases in between. Germline V gene lookup returns CDR1 SEHNR and CDR2 FQNEAQ (reference sequence). The CDR3 sequence: CASSSRRGSYEQYF. DNA of the CDR3: TGTGCCAGCAGCTCCCGCCGGGGCTCCTACGAGCAGTACTTC.

The V and J genes are TRBV7-2 and TRBJ1-1, with D uncertain. Germline V gives CDR1 SGHTA, CDR2 FQGNSA. V was pared by 1 base and J by 1 base, with 13 bases between. The CDR3 is 16 amino acids. CDR3 sequence: CASSLVSVRSNTEAFF. The CDR3 coding sequence is TGTGCCAGCAGCTTAGTGTCGGTCAGGTCGAACACTGAAGCTTTCTTT. The full variable domain, its missing parts supplied by reference TRBV7-2 and TRBJ1-1, is GAGVSQSPSNKVTEKGKDVELRCDPISGHTALYWYRQSLGQGLEFLIYFQGNSAPDKSGLPSDRFSAERTGGSVSTLTIQRTQQEDSAVYLCASSLVSVRSNTEAFFGQGTRLTVV.

J is TRBJ2-5 and V is TRBV15, with D tentatively TRBD1 (6 bases). The better agreement between TRBJ2-7 and the DNA end casts doubt on the J call. This CDR3 region has 15 residues. Germline V CDR1 and CDR2: LNHNV, YYDKDF (reference sequence). The CDR3 DNA reads as TGTGCCACCAGCAGAGATATCAGGGGTGGGTACGAGCAGTACTTC. Translating it yields CATSRDIRGGYEQYF.

On this clonotype itself: Relative to the germline gene, one junction end is altered; a read error may explain this. The chain carries TRBV7-9 and TRBJ2-7; possible D gene TRBD2, 6 bases. This CDR3 spans 12 amino acids. From germline, CDR1 is SEHNR and CDR2 FQNEAQ (reference sequence). The CDR3 here is CASSSPPGEEFF. The CDR3 DNA reads as TGTGCCAGCAGCTCCCCGCCGGGGGAGGAGTTCTTC.

In this sample, this clonotype turned up many times. The genes are TRBV24-1 and TRBJ2-1; D is ambiguous. Per the germline V gene, CDR1 is KGHDR and CDR2 is SFDVKD. CDR3 length equals 11 residues. Trimming removed 4 bases at V and 7 bases at J, with 4 bases between. The CDR3 is CATSDLNEQFF. CDR3 bases: TGTGCCACCAGTGACCTTAATGAGCAGTTCTTC.

The CDR3 spells CASSLLDGKRADTQYF. The CDR3 nucleotides read TGTGCCAGCAGTTTACTCGACGGGAAGAGAGCAGATACGCAGTATTTT. This sequence joins TRBV12-3 or TRBV12-4 and TRBJ2-3, with D tentatively TRBD2 (5 bases). V was shortened by 2 bases and J by 4 bases, with 16 bases between the two germline ends. The CDR3 extends over 16 amino acids.

The chain links TRBV12-3 or TRBV12-4 to TRBJ1-6, with 9 bases aligning to TRBD1. This CDR3 has 16 amino acids. V lost 8 bases, J lost 10 bases, and 15 bases stayed unmatched. As DNA, the CDR3 is TGTGCCAGCCGTACCCATACAGGGGGCGCGGGCTCACCCCTCCACTTT. This translates into CASRTHTGGAGSPLHF.

For this clonotype: A much larger clone differs by one base, so this may be a read error. The chain couples TRBV12-3 or TRBV12-4 to TRBJ2-3; 9 positions match TRBD2. This CDR3 region has 14 residues. CDR3: CAGSTSGGTDTQYF. The CDR3 DNA reads as TGTGCCGGCAGCACGAGCGGGGGGACAGATACGCAGTATTTT.

This clonotype has more than one count but fewer than ten. One end of the junction does not line up with germline, which may come from a read error. This chain uses TRBV20-1 with TRBJ2-7; D may match TRBD1 or TRBD2 (6 bases each). Germline CDR1 and CDR2: DFQATT and SNEGSKA (reference sequence). The CDR3 runs to 14 residues. CDR3 amino acids: CSALSPGAGYGQYF. CDR3 sequence (DNA): TGCAGTGCCTTGTCCCCGGGGGCGGGGTACGGGCAGTACTTC.

Turning to this clonotype: Given a much more abundant clone one base away, this may be a read error. This chain uses TRBV10-3 with TRBJ2-5, with D hard to call. The CDR3 is 12 residues long. V lost 6 bases to trimming and J lost 2 bases, with 7 bases between them. In germline, CDR1 is ENHRY, CDR2 SYGVKD. CDR3 in DNA: TGTGCCATCAGCCAGGCACAAGAGACCCAGTACTTC. Translated, it gives CAISQAQETQYF.

This clonotype was counted a few times. This chain uses TRBV4-3 with TRBJ2-5; 7 nucleotides line up with TRBD2. Trimming took 1 base from V and 1 from J; bases not matched to a gene: 3. Germline V gene data show CDR1 as LGHNA and CDR2 as YSLEER. The CDR3 is 15 amino acids. The CDR3 region is CASSQVASGQETQYF. The CDR3 nucleotides read TGCGCCAGCAGCCAAGTCGCTAGCGGCCAAGAGACCCAGTACTTC.

The chain has TRBV4-2 and TRBJ2-7; D could derive from TRBD1 or TRBD2 (6 bases each). Looked up from germline, CDR1 is LGHNA and CDR2 is YNFKEQ. Trimming cost V 0 bases and J 4 bases, with 16 bases left between them. The CDR3 runs 16 residues. The DNA of the CDR3 is TGTGCCAGCAGCCAAGACTCGTTAGGGGGGTCGTACGAGCAGTACTTC. This translates into CASSQDSLGGSYEQYF.

The rearrangement links TRBV20-1 to TRBJ2-2; D gene ambiguous. Germline CDR1 DFQATT, CDR2 SNEGSKA (reference sequence). This CDR3 spans 15 amino acids. Trimming pared 2 bases from V and 5 bases from J, leaving 15 bases between. This CDR3 is CSARNPNVGTGELFF. Here the CDR3 DNA reads TGCAGTGCTAGAAACCCTAACGTTGGGACCGGGGAGCTGTTTTTT.

This clonotype appeared a few times. The chain combines TRBV20-1 with TRBJ1-1; D may be TRBD1 (5 bases). Looked up from germline, CDR1 is DFQATT and CDR2 is SNEGSKA (reference sequence). Trimming removed 0 bases at V and 7 bases at J, with 15 bases between. The CDR3 is 14 amino acids. In DNA, the CDR3 is TGCAGTGCTAGAGACGCAGGGCGAGGTCTTGAAGCTTTCTTT. Its protein product is CSARDAGRGLEAFF.

The V gene is TRBV29-1, the J gene TRBJ1-3, with D unclear. Germline CDR1 and CDR2: SQVTM and ANQGSEA. The CDR3 runs 14 residues. Trimming stripped 3 bases from V and 4 bases from J, with 13 bases between. The chain's CDR3 is CSVELGIRGNTIYF. CDR3 coding DNA: TGCAGCGTTGAGCTGGGGATAAGGGGAAACACCATATATTTT. Full variable domain (rest looked up from reference TRBV29-1 and TRBJ1-3): SAVISQKPSRDICQRGTSLTIQCQVDSQVTMMFWYRQQPGQSLTLIATANQGSEATYESGFVIDKFPISRPNLTFSTLTVSNMSPEDSSIYLCSVELGIRGNTIYFGEGSWLTVV.

CDR3 sequence reads: CASSVVYEETQYF. The CDR3 DNA follows: TGCGCCAGCAGCGTAGTATACGAGGAGACCCAGTACTTC. The chain has TRBV5-1 and TRBJ2-5; the D is unclear. V was cut by 4 bases and J by 5 bases, with 12 bases left in between. The CDR3 has 13 residues. The germline V gene has CDR1 SGHRS and CDR2 YFSETQ.

This clonotype was counted a few times. The chain recombines TRBV7-2 with TRBJ2-1; tentative D call: TRBD2 (5 bases). V was pared by 7 bases and J by 1 base, with 11 bases between. The CDR3 extends over 14 amino acids. The germline CDR1 and CDR2 sequences are SGHTA and FQGNSA. The CDR3 loop is CASITAVSYNEQFF. The CDR3 nucleotides read TGTGCCAGCATCACAGCGGTATCCTACAATGAGCAGTTCTTC.

V is TRBV7-2 and J is TRBJ1-6; D is uncertain. Trimming pared 1 base from V and 1 base from J, leaving 8 bases between. Germline V lookup: CDR1 SGHTA, CDR2 FQGNSA. The CDR3 has 16 amino acids. DNA for the CDR3: TGTGCCAGCAGCTTAGATGGAGGGTCCTATAATTCACCCCTCCACTTT. It encodes CASSLDGGSYNSPLHF.

This clonotype appeared a few times. The chain couples TRBV9 to TRBJ2-4; 8 bases are shared with TRBD2. The CDR3 length is 18 residues. Germline CDR1 reads SGDLS; CDR2 reads YYNGEE. Losses at the gene ends were 4 bases for V and 0 bases for J; bases not matched to a gene: 12. Here the CDR3 DNA reads TGTGCCAGCAGCCGCTTCCGAGCGGGAGACCTAGCCAAAAACATTCAGTACTTC. As protein: CASSRFRAGDLAKNIQYF.

This rearrangement joins TRBV12-3 or TRBV12-4 to TRBJ1-6; no reliable D call. CDR3 length: 17 amino acids. The V end lost 7 bases, the J end lost 0 bases, and 16 bases lay between the germline ends. The CDR3 protein is CASTDGRLSSYNSPLHF. The CDR3, as DNA: TGTGCCAGCACCGATGGACGGCTAAGCTCCTATAATTCACCCCTCCACTTT.